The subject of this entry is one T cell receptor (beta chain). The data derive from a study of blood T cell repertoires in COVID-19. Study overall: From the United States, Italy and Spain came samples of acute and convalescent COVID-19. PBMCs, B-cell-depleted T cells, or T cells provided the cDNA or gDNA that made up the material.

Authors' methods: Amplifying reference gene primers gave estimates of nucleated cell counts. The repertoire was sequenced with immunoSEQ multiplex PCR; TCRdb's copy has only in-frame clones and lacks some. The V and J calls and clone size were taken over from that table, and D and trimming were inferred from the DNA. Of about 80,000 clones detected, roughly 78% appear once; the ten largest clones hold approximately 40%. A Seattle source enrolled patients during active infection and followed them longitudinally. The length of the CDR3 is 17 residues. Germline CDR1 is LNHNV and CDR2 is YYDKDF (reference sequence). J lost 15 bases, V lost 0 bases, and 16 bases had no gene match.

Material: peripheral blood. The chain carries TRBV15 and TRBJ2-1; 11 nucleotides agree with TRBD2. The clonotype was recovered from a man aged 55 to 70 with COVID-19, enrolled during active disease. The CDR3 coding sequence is TGTGCCACCAGCAGAGATAACCTAGGGACTAGCGGCCTGAGCGGGTTCTTC. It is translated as CATSRDNLGTSGLSGFF.